One and the same sample provided the 7 T cell receptor beta chains below, sequenced in a study of regulatory T cells in long-lasting Graves disease. Time point defined: newly diagnosed GD, antithyroid drugs for less than 3 months. The TCR library was made from RNA that had been extracted from PBMCs in TRIzol. Combining iRepertoire HTBI primers with Arm-PCR of CDR3 regions, the authors built TCR beta libraries. TCRdb itself ran the multiplex PCR reads through MiXCR, one entry per CDR3 protein. The sample yields around 250,000 distinct CDR3 sequences, about a sixth seen once. This specimen was peripheral blood mononuclear cells (PBMCs), taken at new diagnosis, from a patient treated with antithyroid drugs. These receptors were taken from a female donor with Graves disease.

This clonotype showed up many times. The CDR3 DNA reads TGTGCCAGCAGCCCCCGTTTAGTCCTGGGACTAGCGGGAGCTGAGGAGCAGTTCTTC. It translates to CASSPRLVLGLAGAEEQFF. The rearrangement joins TRBV11-2 to TRBJ2-1, with 14 bases fitting TRBD2. After removal of 5 bases from V and 10 bases from J, the junction contained 19 bases not matched to a gene. Germline V gene lookup returns CDR1 SGHAT and CDR2 FQNNGV. The CDR3 runs 19 residues.

A word on this clonotype: Just one base apart from a much larger clone, this may be a read error. The CDR3 loop is CASSCGQGDEQYF. The CDR3, as DNA: TGTGCCAGTAGCTGTGGACAGGGCGACGAGCAGTACTTC. The chain has TRBV19 and TRBJ2-7; 8 bases map to TRBD1. This CDR3 spans 13 amino acids. Germline trimming cut 6 bases from V and 5 bases from J; bases unmatched to any gene: 6. Germline V CDR1 and CDR2: LNHDA, SQIVND (reference sequence).

This clonotype was observed at least ten times. The V call is TRBV27, the J call TRBJ1-4; the D is unclear. With 7 bases removed from V and 10 bases from J, the gap between germline ends came to 19 bases. CDR1 is MNHEY and CDR2 is SMNVEV in the germline V gene (reference sequence). The CDR3 sequence is 14 residues long. CDR3 amino acids: CASMSRGRARKLFF. The CDR3 DNA reads TGTGCCAGCATGTCGAGAGGGCGGGCCCGAAAACTGTTTTTT. The full variable domain, with the rest looked up from reference TRBV27 and TRBJ1-4, is EAQVTQNPRYLITVTGKKLTVTCSQNMNHEYMSWYRQDPGLGLRQIYYSMNVEVTDKGDVPEGYKVSRKEKRNFPLILESPSPNQTSLYFCASMSRGRARKLFFGSGTQLSVL.

This clonotype was seen at least ten times. This sequence joins TRBV19 and TRBJ1-1; a possible D gene is TRBD1 (6 bases). V shed 4 bases and J shed 7 bases, with 13 bases lying between them. Per the germline V gene, CDR1 is LNHDA and CDR2 is SQIVND (reference sequence). This CDR3 spans 13 amino acids. The CDR3 sequence: CASSNRDKSEAFF. The CDR3 DNA sequence: TGTGCCAGTAGTAACCGGGACAAAAGTGAAGCTTTCTTT.

The chain is built from TRBV2 and TRBJ2-1; 7 bases line up with TRBD2. This CDR3 has 16 amino acids. The V segment lost 8 bases and the J segment 6 bases; nucleotides outside the gene matches: 16. Germline CDR1 reads SNHLY; CDR2 reads FYNNEI. CDR3 sequence (DNA): TGTGCCAGCCTCCCCTTTGCGGGAGCTGAAGTCAATGAGCAGTTCTTC. Translation: CASLPFAGAEVNEQFF.

There are many counts of this clonotype. The CDR3 protein is CATSREFRVGRTEAFF. CDR3 nucleotide sequence: TGTGCCACCAGCAGAGAGTTCAGGGTCGGGAGGACTGAAGCTTTCTTT. The chain links TRBV15 to TRBJ1-1; weak D call: TRBD1 (5 bases). Trimming cost V 0 bases and J 5 bases, with 16 bases left between them. The CDR3 has 16 amino acids. Germline V gene data show CDR1 as LNHNV and CDR2 as YYDKDF (reference sequence).

Many counts were recorded for this clonotype. The V gene is TRBV2, the J gene TRBJ2-7; TRBD2 matches at 10 bases. The CDR3 spans 15 residues. V shed 1 base and J 3 bases; nucleotides not matched to a gene: 3. Germline assignment: CDR1 SNHLY and CDR2 FYNNEI. Here the CDR3 reads CASSEDKREGYEQYF. CDR3 coding DNA: TGTGCCAGCAGTGAAGATAAGCGGGAGGGCTACGAGCAGTACTTC.